This TCR beta chain was recorded in a study of blood T cell repertoires in COVID-19. Study summary: T cells, B-cell-depleted T cells, or PBMCs supplied cDNA or gDNA.

CDR3 length equals 16 residues. The ends lost 5 bases at V and 0 bases at J; junction bases unmatched: 8. The germline gives CDR1 LNHDA, CDR2 SQIVND (reference sequence). Clones were read by immunoSEQ multiplex PCR, and TCRdb kept only the in-frame ones, dropping some. The sample has over 65,000 clones; roughly 81% are singletons. The V call is TRBV19, the J call TRBJ2-3, with 7 bases aligning to TRBD1. The sample comprised peripheral blood. This TCR derives from a human donor in a cohort sampled during active COVID-19. The DNA of the CDR3 is TGTGCCAGTAGTCCCCGACAGGGTAGTAGCACAGATACGCAGTATTTT. It is translated as CASSPRQGSSTDTQYF.